This T cell receptor (beta chain) was found in a study of blood T cell repertoires in COVID-19. Produced via immunoSEQ multiplex PCR; TCRdb's table is partial and in-frame only. The sample lists some 370,000 clones, roughly 89% occurring once. The CDR3 spans 16 residues. The rearrangement uses TRBV21-1 and TRBJ2-2; no check of the table's D call, TRBD1, against the DNA was made. TRBV21-1 is described as a pseudogene. The sequence derives from a man aged 18 to 30 with active or convalescent COVID-19. Sequencing was performed on peripheral blood. The CDR3 nucleotides are TGTGCCAGCAGCAAAAAGGGGGCGAACGGGACCGGGGAGCTGTTTTTT. It codes for CASSKKGANGTGELFF.